This TCR beta chain was identified in a study of shared clonotypes between healthy human individuals. Study results and caveats: Only blood was sampled, and tissue TCR repertoires likely differ from blood ones. Shared clonotypes: about 5.3% naive CD4, roughly 3.5% naive CD8, under 2.5% memory CD4, about 0.41% memory CD8. How much donors shared clonotypes was expected to be affected by sequencing depth.

A remark on this clone: Its specificity is not known.

The genomic DNA of each subset was split evenly across several immunoSEQ plates. Assay: immunoSEQ multiplex PCR; the TCRdb copy retains only in-frame clones and omits some. This sample has under 650,000 clones, with 90% to 97% found just once. Per the germline V gene, CDR1 is SGHAT and CDR2 is FQNNGV. V was pared by 5 bases and J by 3 bases, with 10 bases between. The CDR3 length is 14 residues. Sample: naive CD4+ T cells sorted from blood. This sample's subset: CD45RA+ positively selected. This receptor was obtained from a woman in her thirties in good health. The rearrangement uses TRBV11-2 and TRBJ2-2; no clear D gene. The CDR3: CASSPTAYTGELFF. The CDR3, as DNA: TGTGCCAGCAGCCCGACCGCTTACACCGGGGAGCTGTTTTTT. Looking up the rest from reference TRBV11-2 and TRBJ2-2 gives the full variable domain: EAGVAQSPRYKIIEKRQSVAFWCNPISGHATLYWYQQILGQGPKLLIQFQNNGVVDDSQLPKDRFSAERLKGVDSTLKIQPAKLEDSAVYLCASSPTAYTGELFFGEGSRLTVL.